This T cell receptor beta chain derives from a study of monozygotic twins with inflammatory bowel disease. TCRalpha and TCRbeta cDNA went through nested PCRs of around 16 and 10 cycles, two in total. TCRdb reprocessed the 5' RACE reads and reports one entry per CDR3 protein, with no DNA. This sample carries a few hundred thousand distinct CDR3 sequences, with less than 2% going to the ten biggest clones. This CDR3 has 15 amino acids. CDR1 and CDR2 from the germline V gene are MNHEY and SVGAGI. This receptor was identified in a human donor with ulcerative colitis or Crohn's disease, or a healthy co-twin of an affected twin (not recorded which). The chain has TRBV6-5 and TRBJ2-1. Sequencing used blood. CDR3 sequence: CASSSAKMRYNEQFF.